Each of the 18 T cell receptor beta chains below was sequenced from the same sample in a study of T cell repertoires in cytomegalovirus infection. MiXCR was run by TCRdb on the reads, yielding one entry per CDR3 protein. The repertoire includes hundreds of thousands of distinct CDR3 sequences, over 20% of them detected once, and roughly 20% sits in the top ten. Sequencing was done on a sample of CD8+ T cells from PBMCs. The receptor set was obtained from a human donor in good health (CMV status not recorded). Some clones in this sample may be carry-over from other donors' samples.

The chain couples TRBV27 to TRBJ2-4, with 9 bases aligning to TRBD1. The ends lost 4 bases at V and 7 bases at J; junction bases unmatched: 8. This CDR3 comprises 15 residues. CDR1 MNHEY and CDR2 SMNVEV come from the germline V gene (reference sequence). The CDR3 loop is CASSSQDRGGNIQYF. For the CDR3, the DNA is TGTGCCAGCAGTTCCCAGGACAGGGGAGGGAACATTCAGTACTTC.

Ten or more counts support this clonotype. V is TRBV11-2 and J is TRBJ2-3, with 7 positions matching TRBD2. The CDR3 is made up of 16 amino acids. Losses at the gene ends were 5 bases for V and 0 bases for J; bases not matched to a gene: 8. Looked up from germline, CDR1 is SGHAT and CDR2 is FQNNGV. The DNA for the CDR3 is TGTGCCAGCAGCCTCCAAGCGGGGCCTAGCACAGATACGCAGTATTTT. This sequence encodes CASSLQAGPSTDTQYF.

The J gene is TRBJ1-4, the V gene TRBV20-1, with 10 bases lining up with TRBD1. With 3 bases clipped from V and 0 bases from J, the junction kept 13 bases outside the gene matches. The CDR3 runs 19 residues. Germline V gene lookup returns CDR1 DFQATT and CDR2 SNEGSKA (reference sequence). The CDR3 DNA reads TGCAGTGCTAGGAAGATTACGACAGGGGGCCCGGCAACTAATGAAAAACTGTTTTTT. Protein product: CSARKITTGGPATNEKLFF.

The chain is built from TRBV29-1 and TRBJ1-2, with D perhaps TRBD1 (5 bases). This CDR3 contains 13 residues. V lost 4 bases and J lost 1, with 10 bases in between. CDR1 is SQVTM, CDR2 ANQGSEA, per germline. CDR3 nucleotides: TGCAGCGTTGGGGACGGGCTTAACTATGGCTACACCTTC. Translation: CSVGDGLNYGYTF.

This clonotype was seen many times. This chain links TRBV28 with TRBJ2-3; perhaps TRBD1 as D (7 bases). Per the germline V gene, CDR1 is MDHEN and CDR2 is SYDVKM. V gave up 7 bases and J gave up 4 bases, with 15 bases separating them. This CDR3 has 14 residues. The CDR3 is CASTLGRGADTQYF. In nucleotides, the CDR3 is TGTGCCAGCACCCTCGGCAGGGGGGCAGATACGCAGTATTTT.

V and J are TRBV6-5 and TRBJ1-1, with D possibly being TRBD1 (5 bases). CDR1 is MNHEY and CDR2 is SVGAGI in the germline V gene. The CDR3 totals 11 residues. V was trimmed by 7 bases and J by 6 bases, leaving 9 bases between them. This chain's CDR3 is CASMVGAEAFF. In nucleotides, the CDR3 is TGTGCCAGCATGGTGGGGGCTGAAGCTTTCTTT.

This clonotype occurred many times. The chain employs TRBV7-2 and TRBJ2-1, with a tentative D call TRBD1 (6 bases). V lost 1 base and J lost 3, with 25 bases in between. Germline CDR1 and CDR2: SGHTA and FQGNSA. The CDR3 contains 20 residues. CDR3 sequence (DNA): TGTGCCAGCAGCTTAGTGTCACAGGGACGCTCTACGCTTTTCTACAATGAGCAGTTCTTC. It codes for CASSLVSQGRSTLFYNEQFF. The full variable domain, with the rest looked up from reference TRBV7-2 and TRBJ2-1, is GAGVSQSPSNKVTEKGKDVELRCDPISGHTALYWYRQSLGQGLEFLIYFQGNSAPDKSGLPSDRFSAERTGGSVSTLTIQRTQQEDSAVYLCASSLVSQGRSTLFYNEQFFGPGTRLTVL.

This sequence joins TRBV19 and TRBJ1-1; D is undetermined. The germline V gene has CDR1 LNHDA and CDR2 SQIVND (reference sequence). Trimming stripped 5 bases from V and 5 bases from J, with 18 bases between. The CDR3 is 15 residues long. DNA of the CDR3: TGTGCCAGTAGTCCCCGACGAGGGAGAGAAACTGAAGCTTTCTTT. Its translation: CASSPRRGRETEAFF.

DNA for the CDR3: TGTGCCAGCAGTTACGGGGGGGGCGCCTACAATGAGCAGTTCTTC. Its protein is CASSYGGGAYNEQFF. V and J are TRBV6-8 and TRBJ2-1, with D possibly matching TRBD2 (7 bases). The CDR3 is made up of 15 amino acids. Germline V lookup: CDR1 MNHGY, CDR2 SAAAGT. V lost 2 bases to trimming and J lost 2 bases, with 10 bases between them.

The V and J genes are TRBV3-1 and TRBJ2-1; D remains unclear. Per germline, CDR1 LGHDT and CDR2 YNNKEL (reference sequence). The V and J ends lost 0 bases and 5 bases respectively, with 17 bases between them. This CDR3 spans 17 amino acids. The CDR3 region is CASSQEVARSTDNEQFF. The CDR3 DNA reads as TGTGCCAGCAGCCAAGAAGTGGCTCGATCAACCGACAATGAGCAGTTCTTC.

V and J are TRBV2 and TRBJ2-1; 11 bases fit TRBD1. Germline V gives CDR1 SNHLY, CDR2 FYNNEI. J gave up 8 bases and V 5 bases, and 5 bases lay outside the gene matches. The CDR3 contains 14 residues. The CDR3 DNA is TGTGCCAGCAGTCCGGGACAGGGGGATGATGAGCAGTTCTTC. It yields the protein CASSPGQGDDEQFF.

The CDR3 DNA reads TGTGCCAGCAGCTCGAATCCCGGGGAGCTGTTTTTT. This encodes CASSSNPGELFF. This sequence joins TRBV5-4 and TRBJ2-2, with D uncertain. V was clipped by 3 bases and J by 6 bases, with 6 bases between them. The CDR3 spans 12 residues. The V gene's germline CDR1 is SGHNT and CDR2 YYREEE (reference sequence).

This clonotype has only a few counts. The chain is built from TRBV20-1 and TRBJ2-7; 7 nucleotides match TRBD1. This CDR3 spans 15 amino acids. Germline V gene lookup returns CDR1 DFQATT and CDR2 SNEGSKA (reference sequence). V trimming: 0 bases; J trimming: 4 bases; junction bases outside the gene matches: 9. The CDR3 nucleotides are TGCAGTGCTAGAGATAAGGAAGGGGGCTTTTACGAGCAGTACTTC. It codes for CSARDKEGGFYEQYF.

The CDR3 DNA sequence: TGTGCCAGCAGCCCGATTCCTAGGGAGACCCAGTACTTC. Translated: CASSPIPRETQYF. The chain employs TRBV7-9 and TRBJ2-5; D uncertain. Germline CDR1 and CDR2: SEHNR and FQNEAQ (reference sequence). The CDR3 has 13 amino acids. Trimming cost V 5 bases and J 5 bases, with 12 bases left between them.

There are a few counts of this clonotype. The rearrangement joins TRBV29-1 to TRBJ2-4; D gene uncertain. Germline CDR1 is SQVTM and CDR2 is ANQGSEA. Trimming stripped 1 base from V and 6 bases from J, with 16 bases between. There are 15 residues in the CDR3. CDR3 amino acids: CSVEALTNVGNIQYF. DNA of the CDR3: TGCAGCGTTGAAGCTTTGACAAACGTGGGAAACATTCAGTACTTC.

This clonotype has only a few counts. The rearrangement uses TRBV7-8 and TRBJ1-1; no firm D call. Between the trimmed V and J ends, which lost 2 bases and 1 base, there was a span of 8 bases. Germline V lookup: CDR1 SGHVS, CDR2 FQNEAQ. The CDR3 covers 14 residues. The chain's CDR3 is CASSLLFGNTEAFF. The CDR3 DNA follows: TGTGCCAGCAGCTTATTGTTCGGGAACACTGAAGCTTTCTTT. Full variable domain (rest looked up from reference TRBV7-8 and TRBJ1-1): GAGVSQSPRYKVAKRGQDVALRCDPISGHVSLFWYQQALGQGPEFLTYFQNEAQLDKSGLPSDRFFAERPEGSVSTLKIQRTQQEDSAVYLCASSLLFGNTEAFFGQGTRLTVV.

In its sample, this clonotype was seen many times. The rearrangement uses TRBV11-2 and TRBJ2-3; 7 bases fit TRBD1. J was trimmed by 1 base and V by 2 bases; bases with no gene match: 3. Germline V gene lookup returns CDR1 SGHAT and CDR2 FQNNGV. The CDR3 spans 15 residues. The CDR3 DNA follows: TGTGCCAGCAGCTTAAACAGGGGTCGCACAGATACGCAGTATTTT. This sequence encodes CASSLNRGRTDTQYF.

This clonotype was detected a few times. Here the CDR3 reads CSASSQMAYEQYF. The CDR3 DNA follows: TGCAGTGCTAGCTCCCAAATGGCCTACGAGCAGTACTTC. The chain links TRBV20-1 to TRBJ2-7; D is unclear. Germline CDR1 and CDR2: DFQATT and SNEGSKA (reference sequence). The CDR3 covers 13 residues. V gave up 3 bases and J gave up 2 bases, with 11 bases separating them.